This T cell receptor beta chain was sequenced during a study of blood T cell repertoires in COVID-19. Study-wide background: Donors in the United States, Italy and Spain gave samples during acute or convalescent COVID-19. T cells, B-cell-depleted T cells, or PBMCs supplied cDNA or gDNA.

In the study's own analysis: From reference gene primer amplification, estimates of nucleated cell counts were derived. Clones were read by immunoSEQ multiplex PCR, and TCRdb kept only the in-frame ones, dropping some. For V, J and clone size, that table is used; D and trimming come from the DNA. The sample yields 70,000 to 80,000 clones, 80% to 90% seen once. Trimming stripped 4 bases from V and 0 bases from J, with 23 bases between. Germline loops: CDR1 SGDLS, CDR2 YYNGEE. The CDR3 length is 19 residues. The sequenced sample was peripheral blood. This sequence originates from a man older than 75 in a cohort sampled during active COVID-19. This chain joins TRBV9 and TRBJ2-1, with D possibly TRBD2 on 5 matching bases. The CDR3 coding sequence is TGTGCCAGCAGCCCCCGAAATTTTGTGCGGAGCGGCTCCTACAATGAGCAGTTCTTC. Its translation is CASSPRNFVRSGSYNEQFF.